This entry is about one TCR beta chain. Antigen unknown. Germline-derived CDR1 and CDR2 are SGHDT and YYEEEE. The trim removed 5 bases at V and 4 bases at J, leaving 5 bases unmatched. The CDR3 contains 13 residues. This specimen belongs to a study of response to subunit inactivated influenza vaccine. Study-level results: Few additional T cells are recruited per seasonal influenza vaccination, authors suggested.

TCRdb used MiXCR to reprocess the RT-PCR reads, holding one entry per CDR3 protein. The sample has 400,000 to 650,000 distinct CDR3 sequences, around 7.7% seen once. Here the sequenced sample was PBMCs from blood, taken around 25 months after vaccination. The gene calls are TRBV5-6 and TRBJ1-2; 7 positions match TRBD1. This clonotype originated in a man aged 45-69 years who received an inactivated influenza vaccine. The CDR3: CASRPRDSYGYTF. Written as DNA, the CDR3 is TGTGCCAGCAGGCCCCGGGACAGCTATGGCTACACCTTC. Filled out from reference TRBV5-6 and TRBJ1-2, the complete variable domain reads DAGVTQSPTHLIKTRGQQVTLRCSPKSGHDTVSWYQQALGQGPQFIFQYYEEEERQRGNFPDRFSGHQFPNYSSELNVNALLLGDSALYLCASRPRDSYGYTFGSGTRLTVV.